This is a list of T cell receptor beta chains from one sample in a study of blood T cell repertoires in COVID-19. TCRdb's table, derived via immunoSEQ multiplex PCR, lists solely in-frame clones and lacks some. Counted here are about 190,000 clones, 83% occurring once; the ten biggest clones make up approximately 6.2%. Material for sequencing was peripheral blood. The receptors shown here come from a woman aged 40 to 50 with acute or convalescent COVID-19. The CDR3 runs from the conserved cysteine through the conserved F or W. The order of the fields is D gene, V gene, J gene, clone size, CDR3 DNA, CDR3 protein. D genes are given only for firm matches. Size values are once, few and many counts, or a class for expanded clones, and some rows have none.

d_gene: TRBD2; v_gene: TRBV18; j_gene: TRBJ2-7; abundance: NA; CDR3nt: TGTGCCAGCTCACGGGAATCACTAGCGGACGAGCAGTACTTC; CDR3aa: CASSRESLADEQYF
d_gene: TRBD1; v_gene: TRBV28; j_gene: TRBJ2-7; abundance: NA; CDR3nt: TGTGCCAGCAGTTCGGGACAGTCTACCGAGCAGTACTTC; CDR3aa: CASSSGQSTEQYF
d_gene: TRBD1; v_gene: TRBV20-1; j_gene: TRBJ1-5; abundance: NA; CDR3nt: TGCAGTGCTAGTAGCAGGGGGAATCAGCCCCAGCATTTT; CDR3aa: CSASSRGNQPQHF
d_gene: TRBD1; v_gene: TRBV15; j_gene: TRBJ1-4; abundance: NA; CDR3nt: TGTGCCACCAGCAGAGATAGGACAGGGGTTGGGGAAAAACTGTTTTTT; CDR3aa: CATSRDRTGVGEKLFF
d_gene: TRBD2; v_gene: TRBV7-6; j_gene: TRBJ2-3; abundance: NA; CDR3nt: TGTGCCAGCAGCTTAAGCGGGAGTGCTACAGATACGCAGTATTTT; CDR3aa: CASSLSGSATDTQYF
d_gene: TRBD2; v_gene: TRBV7-6; j_gene: TRBJ2-2; abundance: NA; CDR3nt: TGTGCCAGCAGCTTCTTAGCGGGTAACACCGGGGAGCTGTTTTTT; CDR3aa: CASSFLAGNTGELFF
d_gene: TRBD1; v_gene: TRBV9; j_gene: TRBJ1-6; abundance: NA; CDR3nt: TGTGCCAGTTCAGTGACAGGGTCTTCTTCACCCCTCCACTTT; CDR3aa: CASSVTGSSSPLHF
d_gene: NA; v_gene: TRBV6-1; j_gene: TRBJ1-2; abundance: NA; CDR3nt: TGTGCCAGCAGTGAATCGACAGGTTTATATGGCTACACCTTC; CDR3aa: CASSESTGLYGYTF
d_gene: TRBD2; v_gene: TRBV7-9; j_gene: TRBJ2-7; abundance: NA; CDR3nt: TGTGCCAGCAGCTATCCCCTGCGCGGGGGGATTCTCTACGAGCAGTACTTC; CDR3aa: CASSYPLRGGILYEQYF
d_gene: TRBD1; v_gene: TRBV27; j_gene: TRBJ2-7; abundance: NA; CDR3nt: TGTGCCAGCAAGTCAGGGGGCGAGCAGTACTTC; CDR3aa: CASKSGGEQYF
d_gene: TRBD1; v_gene: TRBV28; j_gene: TRBJ1-4; abundance: NA; CDR3nt: TGTGCCAGCAGTGACAGGGCGGGTAATGAAAAACTGTTTTTT; CDR3aa: CASSDRAGNEKLFF
d_gene: TRBD2; v_gene: TRBV19; j_gene: TRBJ2-2; abundance: NA; CDR3nt: TGTGCCAGTACCCGGCAGCGGGGGAATAGGTACACCGGGGAGCTGTTTTTT; CDR3aa: CASTRQRGNRYTGELFF
d_gene: NA; v_gene: TRBV18; j_gene: TRBJ2-5; abundance: NA; CDR3nt: TGTGCCAGCTCACCAACGGGTCACCAAGAGACCCAGTACTTC; CDR3aa: CASSPTGHQETQYF
d_gene: TRBD2; v_gene: TRBV2; j_gene: TRBJ2-1; abundance: NA; CDR3nt: TGTGCCACCACCCTAGATAGCGGGAGATCGGGCAATGAGCAGTTCTTC; CDR3aa: CATTLDSGRSGNEQFF
d_gene: NA; v_gene: TRBV3-1/TRBV3-2; j_gene: TRBJ1-1; abundance: NA; CDR3nt: TGTGCCAGCAGCCAAGATAGGAGGGTCGGGAACACTGAAGCTTTCTTT; CDR3aa: CASSQDRRVGNTEAFF
d_gene: TRBD1; v_gene: TRBV7-9; j_gene: TRBJ2-7; abundance: NA; CDR3nt: TGTGCCAGCAGCTCCATGACCGGGACAGGGATGGCCTACGAGCAGTACTTC; CDR3aa: CASSSMTGTGMAYEQYF
d_gene: TRBD2; v_gene: TRBV5-5; j_gene: TRBJ2-3; abundance: NA; CDR3nt: TGTGCCAGCAGCTTCCAGACTAGCGGGGGTACAGATACGCAGTATTTT; CDR3aa: CASSFQTSGGTDTQYF
d_gene: NA; v_gene: TRBV5-1; j_gene: TRBJ2-7; abundance: few; CDR3nt: TGCGCCAGCAGCTTTGGCGCCCAGGCCGTCTACGAGCAGTACTTC; CDR3aa: CASSFGAQAVYEQYF
d_gene: TRBD1; v_gene: TRBV11-3; j_gene: TRBJ2-1; abundance: few; CDR3nt: TGTGCCAGCAGCTTAGACGGACAGGGGTTGTACAATGAGCAGTTCTTC; CDR3aa: CASSLDGQGLYNEQFF
d_gene: NA; v_gene: TRBV29-1; j_gene: TRBJ2-2; abundance: few; CDR3nt: TGCAGCGTTGAAGATGGAATTAGGGGCACCGGGGAGCTGTTTTTT; CDR3aa: CSVEDGIRGTGELFF
d_gene: NA; v_gene: TRBV11-2; j_gene: TRBJ1-1; abundance: NA; CDR3nt: TGTGCCAGCAGCTTAGGAGTCTACACTGAAGCTTTCTTT; CDR3aa: CASSLGVYTEAFF
d_gene: NA; v_gene: TRBV28; j_gene: TRBJ2-1; abundance: NA; CDR3nt: TGTGCCAGCAGCCTACTCCGTGAGCAGTTCTTC; CDR3aa: CASSLLREQFF
d_gene: TRBD2; v_gene: TRBV4-1; j_gene: TRBJ2-1; abundance: NA; CDR3nt: TGCGCCAGCAGCCAAGAACCGGGACTATACAATGAGCAGTTCTTC; CDR3aa: CASSQEPGLYNEQFF
d_gene: NA; v_gene: TRBV4-1; j_gene: TRBJ2-7; abundance: once; CDR3nt: TGCGCCAGCAGCCTTGGGGCCTCCCAAGGCTACGAGCAGTACTTC; CDR3aa: CASSLGASQGYEQYF
d_gene: NA; v_gene: TRBV6-5; j_gene: TRBJ2-1; abundance: NA; CDR3nt: TGTGCCAGCAGTTACTCGCTGTTGGCCAATGAGCAGTTCTTC; CDR3aa: CASSYSLLANEQFF
d_gene: TRBD1; v_gene: TRBV7-2; j_gene: TRBJ1-5; abundance: NA; CDR3nt: TGTGCCAGCAGCTCTACAGGGGGCCCCCAGCATTTT; CDR3aa: CASSSTGGPQHF
d_gene: NA; v_gene: TRBV28; j_gene: TRBJ2-1; abundance: NA; CDR3nt: TGTGCCAGCAGTCCCACAGGGCTGCCAATCTGGGGCAATGAGCAGTTCTTC; CDR3aa: CASSPTGLPIWGNEQFF
d_gene: NA; v_gene: TRBV7-2; j_gene: TRBJ1-6; abundance: NA; CDR3nt: TGTGCCAGCAGCTTAGACAGGGCTTCACCCCTCCACTTT; CDR3aa: CASSLDRASPLHF
d_gene: NA; v_gene: TRBV5-6; j_gene: TRBJ1-6; abundance: NA; CDR3nt: TGTGCCAGCAGCCCCGAAGGGGGCTATAATTCACCCCTCCACTTT; CDR3aa: CASSPEGGYNSPLHF
d_gene: NA; v_gene: TRBV28; j_gene: TRBJ1-4; abundance: NA; CDR3nt: TGTGCCAGCAGCCCGGGGGGTGGGTTCAGTGAAAAACTGTTTTTT; CDR3aa: CASSPGGGFSEKLFF
d_gene: TRBD2; v_gene: TRBV13; j_gene: TRBJ2-1; abundance: NA; CDR3nt: TGTGCCAGCAATAGCGGGAGAGGGGATGAGCAGTTCTTC; CDR3aa: CASNSGRGDEQFF
d_gene: TRBD1; v_gene: TRBV29-1; j_gene: TRBJ2-7; abundance: NA; CDR3nt: TGCAGCGTATGGACAGGGTGGGCCCCAGGCGAGCAGTACTTC; CDR3aa: CSVWTGWAPGEQYF
d_gene: NA; v_gene: TRBV5-1; j_gene: TRBJ1-1; abundance: NA; CDR3nt: TGCGCCAGCAGCTTGGTAGGCGAGGCTGAAGCTTTCTTT; CDR3aa: CASSLVGEAEAFF
d_gene: NA; v_gene: TRBV7-9; j_gene: TRBJ2-6; abundance: NA; CDR3nt: TGTGCCAGCAGCTTAGGTGTAGACAGTATCTCTGGGGCCAACGTCCTGACTTTC; CDR3aa: CASSLGVDSISGANVLTF
d_gene: TRBD1; v_gene: TRBV30; j_gene: TRBJ2-1; abundance: NA; CDR3nt: TGTGCCTGGAGTGAACCGGGACAGGGGGCGTTTAGGCCGTTCTTC; CDR3aa: CAWSEPGQGAFRPFF
d_gene: NA; v_gene: TRBV18; j_gene: TRBJ2-2; abundance: NA; CDR3nt: TGTGCCAGCTCACCTCGTAGCACCGGGGAGCTGTTTTTT; CDR3aa: CASSPRSTGELFF
d_gene: NA; v_gene: TRBV27; j_gene: TRBJ1-1; abundance: NA; CDR3nt: TGTGCCAGCGGTGACTCTGAGAACACTGAAGCTTTCTTT; CDR3aa: CASGDSENTEAFF
d_gene: TRBD2; v_gene: TRBV23-1; j_gene: TRBJ2-7; abundance: NA; CDR3nt: TGCGCCAGCAGTCAGGGACTAAGAAACGCTATTAGGGGAGTAGAGTCGAACGAGCAGTACTTC; CDR3aa: CASSQGLRNAIRGVESNEQYF
d_gene: NA; v_gene: TRBV21-1; j_gene: TRBJ1-5; abundance: NA; CDR3nt: TGTGCCAGCAGCAATTTTTTTCGCGCACAGGGGAAGGCAGGTACTCAGCCCCAGCATTTT; CDR3aa: CASSNFFRAQGKAGTQPQHF
d_gene: TRBD1; v_gene: TRBV5-1; j_gene: TRBJ2-5; abundance: NA; CDR3nt: TGCGCCAGCAGCCTATGGACAGGGGGAGGAGAGACCCAGTACTTC; CDR3aa: CASSLWTGGGETQYF
d_gene: NA; v_gene: TRBV13; j_gene: TRBJ2-7; abundance: once; CDR3nt: TGTGCCAGCAGTACGGGACTCTCCTCCTACGAGCAGTACTTC; CDR3aa: CASSTGLSSYEQYF
d_gene: NA; v_gene: TRBV6-2/TRBV6-3; j_gene: TRBJ2-2; abundance: NA; CDR3nt: TGTGCCAGCAGCCAAGCGGGTGCGGGAACCGGGGAGCTGTTTTTT; CDR3aa: CASSQAGAGTGELFF
d_gene: TRBD1; v_gene: TRBV5-1; j_gene: TRBJ1-2; abundance: NA; CDR3nt: TGCGCCAGCAGCCAACAGGGGGCCGGGGGATATGGCTACACCTTC; CDR3aa: CASSQQGAGGYGYTF
d_gene: TRBD1; v_gene: TRBV3-1/TRBV3-2; j_gene: TRBJ1-2; abundance: few; CDR3nt: TGTGCCAGCAGCCTAGCGACAGGGACCCATGGCTACACCTTC; CDR3aa: CASSLATGTHGYTF
d_gene: TRBD1; v_gene: TRBV19; j_gene: TRBJ1-1; abundance: NA; CDR3nt: TGTGCCAGTAGTAGACAGGGGAACACTGAAGCTTTCTTT; CDR3aa: CASSRQGNTEAFF
d_gene: TRBD1; v_gene: TRBV5-5; j_gene: TRBJ1-6; abundance: NA; CDR3nt: TGTGCCAGCAGCCTGACAGGGCAATCACCCCTCCACTTT; CDR3aa: CASSLTGQSPLHF
d_gene: TRBD1; v_gene: TRBV5-1; j_gene: TRBJ2-1; abundance: NA; CDR3nt: TGCGCCAGCAGCCGGCCAGGGGGCAATGAGCAGTTCTTC; CDR3aa: CASSRPGGNEQFF
d_gene: NA; v_gene: TRBV11-2; j_gene: TRBJ1-2; abundance: NA; CDR3nt: TGTGCCAGCAGCTACAACCGAGGGGGCTACACCTTC; CDR3aa: CASSYNRGGYTF
d_gene: NA; v_gene: TRBV2; j_gene: TRBJ2-1; abundance: NA; CDR3nt: TGTGCCAGCAGTGACCCCCCCAGCGGCTACAATGAGCAGTTCTTC; CDR3aa: CASSDPPSGYNEQFF
d_gene: TRBD1; v_gene: TRBV29-1; j_gene: TRBJ2-7; abundance: NA; CDR3nt: TGCAGCGGTCGACAGGGTCGCGAGCAGTACTTC; CDR3aa: CSGRQGREQYF
d_gene: NA; v_gene: TRBV28; j_gene: TRBJ2-2; abundance: NA; CDR3nt: TGTGCCAGCGAGGCCACGAACACCGGGGAGCTGTTTTTT; CDR3aa: CASEATNTGELFF